This T cell receptor beta chain was retrieved from a study of blood T cell repertoires in COVID-19. Study summary: The samples span acute and convalescent COVID-19 from the United States, Italy and Spain. T cells, B-cell-depleted T cells, or PBMCs supplied cDNA or gDNA.

CDR3 length: 15 residues. Germline V gene lookup returns CDR1 MGHDK and CDR2 SYGVNS. Germline trimming cut 2 bases from V and 0 bases from J; bases unmatched to any gene: 0. Authors' methods: Amplifying reference gene primers gave estimates of nucleated cell counts. The protocol was immunoSEQ multiplex PCR, while the TCRdb copy is restricted to in-frame clones and leaves out a portion. The D gene and trimming were derived from the DNA, and the V and J assignments and clone size from that table. The table has tens of thousands of clones, roughly 85% seen once. This chain links TRBV25-1 with TRBJ1-4; the match to TRBD1 covers 7 bases. The sequence was obtained from a man aged 25 to 40 with acute or convalescent COVID-19. Sequenced material: peripheral blood. The CDR3 sequence: CASSEQGATNEKLFF. CDR3 DNA: TGTGCCAGCAGTGAACAGGGGGCAACTAATGAAAAACTGTTTTTT.